The T cell receptor beta chain described here comes from a study of T cells after yellow fever vaccination. Trimming cost V 5 bases and J 9 bases, with 17 bases left between them. This CDR3 comprises 15 residues. CDR1 is SGHTA, CDR2 FQGNSA, per germline. Study results and caveats: The presence of abundant clonotypes contaminating from the bulk population was possible in FACS-sorted repertoires. On day 0, almost all vaccine-responding clonotypes were undetectable in sorted memory subsets.

TCRdb re-called the 5' RACE reads through MiXCR, storing one row per CDR3 protein. The top ten clones hold 20% to 25% of a sample with under 40,000 distinct CDR3 sequences, 5% to 8.5% of them seen once. The sample consisted of PBMCs, either bulk or a sorted T-cell subset (CD4+, CD8+, memory, or dextramer-sorted; not recorded which), taken on the day of the first yellow fever vaccination. This receptor was taken from a man aged 18-30 years who received the YFV17D yellow fever vaccine. V usage is TRBV7-2 and J usage is TRBJ1-6; the D is unclear. The DNA of the CDR3 is TGTGCCAGCAGCCCCCGGGCGGGAGACCTTTCACCCCTCCACTTT. It specifies CASSPRAGDLSPLHF. The full variable domain, completed using reference TRBV7-2 and TRBJ1-6, is GAGVSQSPSNKVTEKGKDVELRCDPISGHTALYWYRQSLGQGLEFLIYFQGNSAPDKSGLPSDRFSAERTGGSVSTLTIQRTQQEDSAVYLCASSPRAGDLSPLHFGNGTRLTVT.